One sample yielded the 27 T cell receptor beta chains listed below, sequenced in a study of vaccination and CD4 T cells after COVID-19 (dated by TCRdb to between 2020 and 2023). Read against the paper, the sample's treatment or condition label means: roughly 11-day PBMC culture with coronavirus spike peptide pools or control peptides (ViraFEST assay). No antigen is known for these receptors. Library creation used PCR. TCRdb records Illumina iSeq 100 as the sequencer. TCR sequencing of DNA from cultured CD4+ T cells used the Oncomine TCR Beta short-read assay at the Johns Hopkins FTIC core. TCRdb reprocessed the public reads (quality trimming at Q25 with fastp, clone calling with MiXCR) and kept in-frame beta chains. Rows are combined by CDR3 protein, so each entry shows the most common genes and DNA. Here the sample has 13,000 to 15,000 distinct CDR3 sequences; around 58% occur a single time. The ten largest clones add up to more than 13% of the sample.

The material sequenced was CD4+ T cells from blood, cultured in vitro. The receptors derive from a human donor who had recovered from COVID-19.

The V gene is TRBV7-8, the J gene TRBJ1-5, with a weak D call TRBD1 (5 bases). The germline V gene encodes CDR1 SGHVS and CDR2 FQNEAQ. There are 15 residues in the CDR3. V shed 5 bases and J shed 3 bases, with 14 bases lying between them. The CDR3 is CASSAHRDVNQPQHF. The CDR3 DNA reads as TGTGCCAGCAGCGCACACCGGGACGTCAATCAGCCCCAGCATTTT.

The V and J genes are TRBV24-1 and TRBJ2-2; 13 nucleotides align to TRBD2. The trim removed 3 bases at V and 1 base at J, leaving 4 bases unmatched. Germline CDR1 reads KGHDR; CDR2 reads SFDVKD. The CDR3 has 18 residues. Here the CDR3 DNA reads TGTGCCACCAGTGATCAGGGACTAGCGGGGATGAACACCGGGGAGCTGTTTTTT. Translated, it gives CATSDQGLAGMNTGELFF.

This clonotype was seen a handful of times. V and J are TRBV7-2 and TRBJ1-5; 8 nucleotides agree with TRBD1. Germline V CDR1 and CDR2: SGHTA, FQGNSA. The V and J ends lost 5 bases and 3 bases, in that order; junction bases with no gene match: 9. The CDR3 loop spans 16 amino acids. In DNA, the CDR3 is TGTGCCAGCAGCGATAGAGACAGGGGTCTCAATCAGCCCCAGCATTTT. It codes for CASSDRDRGLNQPQHF.

V usage is TRBV30 and J usage is TRBJ2-3, with 14 nucleotides matching TRBD2. This CDR3 region has 18 residues. From germline, CDR1 is GTSNPN and CDR2 SVGIG (reference sequence). V dropped 2 bases and J dropped 0; count of bases not matched to a gene: 7. CDR3 protein: CAWSLGLAGGLSTDTQYF. For the CDR3, the DNA is TGTGCCTGGAGTTTAGGACTAGCGGGAGGACTTAGCACAGATACGCAGTATTTT.

The rearrangement uses TRBV2 and TRBJ2-1; 8 nucleotides align to TRBD2. The CDR3 has 15 amino acids. The germline V gene encodes CDR1 SNHLY and CDR2 FYNNEI. Germline trimming cut 4 bases from V and 5 bases from J; bases unmatched to any gene: 7. The CDR3 coding sequence is TGTGCCAGCAGTGGAGTCAAGCGGGGGAACAATGAGCAGTTCTTC. Translating gives CASSGVKRGNNEQFF.

This clonotype came up a few times. The gene calls are TRBV20-1 and TRBJ1-5, with D possibly matching TRBD1 (5 bases). The CDR3 extends over 13 amino acids. The V end lost 6 bases, the J end lost 4 bases, and 13 bases lay between the germline ends. Germline V gene lookup returns CDR1 DFQATT and CDR2 SNEGSKA (reference sequence). CDR3 in amino acids: CSAEGTGNQPQHF. Written as DNA, the CDR3 is TGCAGTGCAGAAGGGACGGGGAATCAGCCCCAGCATTTT.

The chain joins TRBV18 to TRBJ2-5; TRBD1 agrees at 7 bases. CDR1 and CDR2 (germline): KGHSH, LQKENI. The CDR3 has 15 residues. V lost 1 base to trimming and J lost 2 bases; unmatched junction nucleotides: 4. The CDR3 sequence is CASSPQDRRQETQYF. The CDR3 region has the DNA TGTGCCAGCTCACCACAGGACAGGAGGCAAGAGACCCAGTACTTC.

This chain links TRBV7-2 with TRBJ2-5; a possible D gene is TRBD2 (5 bases). CDR1 is SGHTA and CDR2 is FQGNSA in the germline V gene. The CDR3 covers 12 residues. Trimming left V 5 bases short and J 5 bases short, with 9 bases between. DNA for the CDR3: TGTGCCAGCAGCCCACCGGGGGAGACCCAGTACTTC. It encodes CASSPPGETQYF.

This clonotype was seen just once. CDR3 DNA: TGTGCCAGCAGCTTAGATGCCCGCCTTGGTAACTATGGCTACACCTTC. It specifies CASSLDARLGNYGYTF. The rearrangement uses TRBV11-2 and TRBJ1-2; D gene ambiguous. The CDR3 runs 16 residues. Germline V CDR1 and CDR2: SGHAT, FQNNGV. The V end lost 0 bases, the J end lost 1 base, and 12 bases lay between the germline ends.

The chain uses TRBV20-1 and TRBJ1-1, with D possibly matching TRBD1 (5 bases). The CDR3 is 13 residues long. The germline V gene encodes CDR1 DFQATT and CDR2 SNEGSKA (reference sequence). The V gene lost 6 bases and the J gene lost 1 base, with 12 bases spanning the gap. CDR3 coding DNA: TGCAGTGCCACGGGGCCCGGGAACACTGAAGCTTTCTTT. Its protein product is CSATGPGNTEAFF.

The chain joins TRBV27 to TRBJ1-4; D ambiguous. Trimming cost V 4 bases and J 5 bases, with 17 bases left between them. The CDR3 is 16 amino acids. Germline loops: CDR1 MNHEY, CDR2 SMNVEV (reference sequence). Here the CDR3 DNA reads TGTGCCAGCAGTTCTACGGCACCGCCCGGCAATGAAAAACTGTTTTTT. This encodes CASSSTAPPGNEKLFF.

This chain links TRBV6-1 with TRBJ2-3; TRBD2 might be the D (6 bases). V lost 10 bases to trimming and J lost 1 base, with 15 bases between them. CDR1 is MNHNS, CDR2 SASEGT, per germline. This CDR3 has 14 amino acids. The CDR3 here is CATRLWEGTDTQYF. The CDR3 nucleotides are TGTGCCACCCGCCTGTGGGAGGGCACAGATACGCAGTATTTT.

The chain uses TRBV28 and TRBJ1-2, with a possible D match to TRBD1 (6 bases). This CDR3 contains 13 residues. Germline CDR1 MDHEN, CDR2 SYDVKM. Trimming pared 6 bases from V and 7 bases from J, leaving 15 bases between. This CDR3 reads CASRSDGGLGYTF. The CDR3 DNA is TGTGCCAGCAGATCTGATGGGGGGCTTGGCTACACCTTC.

This clonotype ranks as large (0.1 to 1%). This sequence joins TRBV6-1 and TRBJ1-5, with D unresolved. The CDR3 loop spans 14 amino acids. V gave up 1 base and J gave up 7 bases, with 11 bases separating them. CDR1 is MNHNS and CDR2 is SASEGT in the germline V gene. The CDR3 here is CASSEGSGGQPQHF. The CDR3 DNA reads TGTGCCAGCAGTGAAGGGTCAGGCGGGCAGCCCCAGCATTTT.

The J gene is TRBJ2-1, the V gene TRBV11-2; no clear D. V lost 6 bases, J lost 0 bases, and 12 bases lay in between. The germline gives CDR1 SGHAT, CDR2 FQNNGV. The CDR3 length is 15 residues. CDR3 loop: CASRKVLSSYNEQFF. DNA for the CDR3: TGTGCCAGCAGGAAAGTCCTGAGCTCCTACAATGAGCAGTTCTTC. The full variable domain, completed using reference TRBV11-2 and TRBJ2-1, is EAGVAQSPRYKIIEKRQSVAFWCNPISGHATLYWYQQILGQGPKLLIQFQNNGVVDDSQLPKDRFSAERLKGVDSTLKIQPAKLEDSAVYLCASRKVLSSYNEQFFGPGTRLTVL.

J is TRBJ1-1 and V is TRBV20-1, with TRBD1 matching over 11 bases. CDR3 size: 15 residues. The trim removed 2 bases at V and 5 bases at J, leaving 7 bases unmatched. The germline CDR1 and CDR2 sequences are DFQATT and SNEGSKA (reference sequence). In DNA form, the CDR3 reads TGCAGTGCTAGACCACCGGGGACAGGGGGGACTGAAGCTTTCTTT. It translates to CSARPPGTGGTEAFF.

The chain recombines TRBV21-1 with TRBJ2-7; TRBD1 was called by the table and not checked on the DNA. TRBV21-1 is annotated as a pseudogene. CDR3 length: 16 residues. In DNA, the CDR3 is TGTGCCAGCAGCAACCCGGGTAAGTGGACGGACTACGAGCAGTACTTC. It codes for CASSNPGKWTDYEQYF.

The chain carries TRBV24-1 and TRBJ1-4, with 7 bases aligning to TRBD1. The CDR3 covers 14 residues. J gave up 3 bases and V 7 bases, and 4 bases lay outside the gene matches. Per germline, CDR1 KGHDR and CDR2 SFDVKD. CDR3: CATSRQGPNEKLFF. In nucleotides, the CDR3 is TGTGCCACCAGCCGACAGGGTCCTAATGAAAAACTGTTTTTT.

V is TRBV20-1 and J is TRBJ2-3; no clear D. The V and J ends lost 5 bases and 5 bases respectively, with 8 bases between them. CDR3 size: 11 residues. The germline V gene has CDR1 DFQATT and CDR2 SNEGSKA (reference sequence). Here the CDR3 reads CSALTGDTQYF. CDR3 nucleotides: TGCAGTGCTCTGACGGGAGATACGCAGTATTTT.

This clonotype showed up just a few times. The chain recombines TRBV2 with TRBJ2-5; D not resolved. Trimming removed 5 bases at V and 6 bases at J, with 25 bases between. CDR3 length: 17 residues. Germline V lookup: CDR1 SNHLY, CDR2 FYNNEI. The CDR3: CASSIGVSGLKGKTQYF. CDR3 nucleotide sequence: TGTGCCAGCAGTATAGGAGTGTCCGGGTTAAAGGGAAAGACCCAGTACTTC.

This chain uses TRBV20-1 with TRBJ2-7; D is uncertain. V was cut by 3 bases and J by 4 bases, with 13 bases left in between. Germline CDR1 and CDR2: DFQATT and SNEGSKA (reference sequence). The CDR3 is 13 residues long. CDR3 sequence (DNA): TGCAGTGCTAGTTTAACTCGACTTTACGAGCAGTACTTC. Protein: CSASLTRLYEQYF.

The CDR3 is CSARPPGLAGEQYF. The CDR3, as DNA: TGCAGTGCTAGACCTCCGGGACTAGCGGGAGAGCAGTACTTC. V and J are TRBV20-1 and TRBJ2-7, with 13 bases aligning to TRBD2. The CDR3 spans 14 residues. The germline CDR1 and CDR2 sequences are DFQATT and SNEGSKA (reference sequence). Trimming took 2 bases from V and 7 from J; bases not matched to a gene: 5.

The rearrangement joins TRBV27 to TRBJ2-6, with D tentatively TRBD1 (7 bases). Germline V lookup: CDR1 MNHEY, CDR2 SMNVEV (reference sequence). V lost 3 bases and J 4 bases, leaving 13 bases between the germline ends. The CDR3 length is 16 residues. The CDR3 loop reads CASSFRGAQGANVLTF. CDR3 DNA sequence: TGTGCCAGCAGTTTCAGGGGGGCGCAAGGGGCCAACGTCCTGACTTTC.

The rearrangement links TRBV7-9 to TRBJ2-7; no firm D call. The CDR3 runs to 14 residues. Looked up from germline, CDR1 is SEHNR and CDR2 is FQNEAQ (reference sequence). V gave up 5 bases and J gave up 3 bases, with 14 bases separating them. CDR3 amino acids: CASSPEFRDYEQYF. CDR3 in DNA: TGTGCCAGCAGCCCCGAGTTTAGGGACTACGAGCAGTACTTC.

This clonotype was seen more than once but under ten times. The gene calls are TRBV20-1 and TRBJ1-5; TRBD1 is a possible D gene (5 bases). V lost 5 bases and J lost 0, with 14 bases in between. Germline CDR1 DFQATT, CDR2 SNEGSKA (reference sequence). This CDR3 has 15 amino acids. CDR3 protein: CSAQGSLYSNQPQHF. In DNA form, the CDR3 reads TGCAGTGCTCAGGGTAGCCTTTATAGCAATCAGCCCCAGCATTTT.

This chain uses TRBV4-1 with TRBJ2-7; perhaps TRBD2 as D (5 bases). Looked up from germline, CDR1 is MGHRA and CDR2 is YSYEKL. The CDR3 extends over 16 amino acids. V dropped 4 bases and J dropped 1 base, with 17 bases sitting between them. CDR3 DNA: TGCGCCAGCAGCCGCCTACCTAAAGCGGTGTCCTACGAGCAGTACTTC. It translates to CASSRLPKAVSYEQYF.

This clonotype was counted only a few times. The genes are TRBV6-1 and TRBJ2-2; possibly TRBD1 or TRBD2 for D (6 bases each). Trimming took off 10 bases at V and 6 bases at J, with 15 bases between the two ends. The germline V gene encodes CDR1 MNHNS and CDR2 SASEGT. CDR3 length equals 13 residues. DNA of the CDR3: TGTGCCACGGGGGACAAAGCCGCCGGGGAGCTGTTTTTT. Encoded protein: CATGDKAAGELFF.